This T cell receptor (beta chain) stems from a study of blood T cell repertoires in COVID-19. As for the study in general: COVID-19 samples from acute and convalescent phases originated in the United States, Italy and Spain. PBMCs, B-cell-depleted T cells, or T cells provided the cDNA or gDNA that made up the material.

This CDR3 has 16 amino acids. The germline V gene has CDR1 MNHEY and CDR2 SMNVEV (reference sequence). V shed 5 bases and J shed 0 bases, with 16 bases lying between them. Method: immunoSEQ multiplex PCR; TCRdb's copy keeps in-frame clones and lacks some. The table has about 220,000 clones, approximately 80% seen once. Sequencing used PBMCs or T cells enriched from blood (not recorded which). This receptor was obtained from a woman aged 60 to 75 who had recovered from COVID-19. The chain has TRBV27 and TRBJ1-1; D not certain. CDR3 in amino acids: CASSPEVAFVNTEAFF. CDR3 sequence (DNA): TGTGCCAGCAGTCCAGAGGTCGCTTTCGTGAACACTGAAGCTTTCTTT.